This is a list of T cell receptor beta chains from one sample in a study of CD4+ T cells in melanoma. The method was immunoSEQ multiplex PCR; TCRdb's version includes in-frame clones alone and lacks a portion of them. The data contain roughly 150,000 clones, over 90% of them singletons. These receptors were taken from a human donor with melanoma. Both conserved end residues are part of each CDR3. Fields, in order: J gene, D gene, CDR3 length, clone size, V gene, CDR3 protein, CDR3 DNA. D genes are given only for firm matches. A clone size is listed for some rows: how often the clone was seen (once, few, many), or a class if it is expanded.

TRBJ2-5	-	16	-	TRBV5-8	CASSSTGTFHGETQYF	TGTGCCAGCAGTTCTACCGGGACCTTTCACGGGGAGACCCAGTACTTC
TRBJ1-3	-	14	-	TRBV5-1	CASSPGSRGNTIYF	TGCGCCAGCAGCCCCGGGTCGCGTGGAAACACCATATATTTT
TRBJ2-5	TRBD2	18	-	TRBV7-2	CASSLGGLAGGRQESQYF	TGTGCCAGCAGCTTAGGGGGACTAGCGGGGGGAAGACAAGAGTCCCAGTACTTC
TRBJ1-6	-	12	-	TRBV7-9	CASSRDNSPLHF	TGTGCCAGCAGCAGGGATAATTCACCCCTCCACTTT
TRBJ2-7	-	13	-	TRBV11-2	CASSLGVAYEQYF	TGTGCCAGCAGCTTGGGAGTCGCCTACGAGCAGTACTTC
TRBJ2-3	-	17	-	TRBV18	CASSPLSLGGITDTQYF	TGTGCCAGCTCACCCCTTTCACTTGGCGGAATCACAGATACGCAGTATTTT
TRBJ2-5	TRBD1	14	-	TRBV5-5	CASSLWTGAETQYF	TGTGCCAGCAGCTTATGGACAGGGGCGGAGACCCAGTACTTC
TRBJ2-6	TRBD1	17	once	TRBV30	CAWRDRVPLSGANVLTF	TGTGCCTGGAGGGACAGGGTACCCCTCTCTGGGGCCAACGTCCTGACTTTC
TRBJ2-7	-	13	-	TRBV10-3	CAIARDPWGEQYF	TGTGCCATCGCCAGGGACCCATGGGGAGAGCAGTACTTC
TRBJ1-1	-	15	-	TRBV6-1	CAVSESTEMNTEAFF	TGTGCCGTCAGTGAATCAACAGAGATGAACACTGAAGCTTTCTTT
TRBJ2-2	-	15	-	TRBV14	CASSQYLPGTGELFF	TGTGCCAGCAGCCAATATCTCCCGGGGACCGGGGAGCTGTTTTTT
TRBJ1-2	-	14	-	TRBV2	CASSEAQGTYGYTF	TGTGCCAGCAGTGAAGCACAGGGTACCTATGGCTACACCTTC
TRBJ2-5	-	14	once	TRBV2	CASSEWLGLQTQYF	TGTGCCAGCAGTGAGTGGCTAGGGCTGCAGACCCAGTACTTC